This T cell receptor beta chain was observed in a study of blood T cells in healthy people across ages. Turning to the study itself: About one barcoded beta molecule per two T cells was the capture yield of template switching.

For the second PCR, which ran for roughly 7 to 11 cycles, a sample-barcoded 5' primer and a J-beta primer mix were used. Each CDR3 protein gets one entry after TCRdb re-called the 5' RACE reads with MiXCR. The sample carries fewer than 1,200,000 distinct CDR3 sequences, less than 25% recorded once. This CDR3 comprises 14 residues. The V end lost 7 bases, the J end lost 0 bases, and 12 bases lay between the germline ends. CDR1 and CDR2 (germline): SGHVS, FQNEAQ. These same records also appear under a second study, on T cells of mothers and their children. This second study notes: Researchers report slightly higher, though non-significant, overlap in related mother-child pairs than in unrelated pairs.

The specimen sequenced was blood. The genes are TRBV7-8 and TRBJ1-1; TRBD1 might be the D (5 bases). This TCR came from a girl aged 2 to 9 in good health. CDR3 DNA sequence: TGTGCCAGCATCTTTGGGACGGTGAACACTGAAGCTTTCTTT. It codes for CASIFGTVNTEAFF.